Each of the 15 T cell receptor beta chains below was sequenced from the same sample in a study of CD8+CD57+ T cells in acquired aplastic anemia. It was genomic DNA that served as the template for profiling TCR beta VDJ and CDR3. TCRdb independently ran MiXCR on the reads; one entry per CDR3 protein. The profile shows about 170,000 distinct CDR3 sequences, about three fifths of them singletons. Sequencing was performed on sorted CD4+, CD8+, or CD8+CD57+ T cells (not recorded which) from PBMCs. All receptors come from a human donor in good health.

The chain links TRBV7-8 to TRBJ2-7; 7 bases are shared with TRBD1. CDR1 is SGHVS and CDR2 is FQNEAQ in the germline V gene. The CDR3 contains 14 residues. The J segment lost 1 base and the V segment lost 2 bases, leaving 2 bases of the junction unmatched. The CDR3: CASSLTTGSYEQYF. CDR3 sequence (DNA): TGTGCCAGCAGCTTAACGACAGGGTCCTACGAGCAGTACTTC.

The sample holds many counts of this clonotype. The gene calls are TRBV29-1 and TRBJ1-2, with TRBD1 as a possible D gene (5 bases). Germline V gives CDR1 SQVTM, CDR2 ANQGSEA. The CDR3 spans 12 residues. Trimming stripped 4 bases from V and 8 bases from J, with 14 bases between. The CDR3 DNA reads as TGCAGCGTTGCGTTATCGACAGACGGCTACACCTTC. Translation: CSVALSTDGYTF.

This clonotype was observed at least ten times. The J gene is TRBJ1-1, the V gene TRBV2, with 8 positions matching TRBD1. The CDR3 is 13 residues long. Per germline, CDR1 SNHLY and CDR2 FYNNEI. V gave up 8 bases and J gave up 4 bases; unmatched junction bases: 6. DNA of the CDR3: TGTGCCAGCCACCCAGACAGGGGCACTGAAGCTTTCTTT. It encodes CASHPDRGTEAFF.

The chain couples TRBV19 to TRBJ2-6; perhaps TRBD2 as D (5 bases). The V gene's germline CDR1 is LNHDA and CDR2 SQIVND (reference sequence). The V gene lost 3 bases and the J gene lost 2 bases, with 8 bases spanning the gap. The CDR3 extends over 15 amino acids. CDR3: CASSMTGAGANVLTF. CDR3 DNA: TGTGCCAGTAGTATGACCGGGGCTGGGGCCAACGTCCTGACTTTC. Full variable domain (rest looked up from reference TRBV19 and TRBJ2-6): DGGITQSPKYLFRKEGQNVTLSCEQNLNHDAMYWYRQDPGQGLRLIYYSQIVNDFQKGDIAEGYSVSREKKESFPLTVTSAQKNPTAFYLCASSMTGAGANVLTFGAGSRLTVL.

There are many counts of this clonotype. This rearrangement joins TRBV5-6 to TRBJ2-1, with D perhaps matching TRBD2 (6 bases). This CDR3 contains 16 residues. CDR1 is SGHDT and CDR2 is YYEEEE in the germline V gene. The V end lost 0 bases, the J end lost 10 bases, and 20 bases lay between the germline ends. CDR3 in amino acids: CASSLVTGTHAREQFF. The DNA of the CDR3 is TGTGCCAGCAGCTTGGTAACCGGGACTCACGCTAGGGAGCAGTTCTTC.

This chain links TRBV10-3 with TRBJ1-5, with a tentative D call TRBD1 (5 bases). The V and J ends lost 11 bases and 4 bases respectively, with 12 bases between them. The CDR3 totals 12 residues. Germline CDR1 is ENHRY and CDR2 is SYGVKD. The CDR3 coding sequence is TGTGCCGCCGGGACGGATAATCAGCCCCAGCATTTT. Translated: CAAGTDNQPQHF.

The CDR3 reads CSARATRGGGTGYEQYF. The CDR3 nucleotides are TGCAGTGCTAGAGCAACTCGAGGGGGCGGGACCGGCTACGAGCAGTACTTC. V is TRBV20-1 and J is TRBJ2-7; a possible D gene is TRBD1 (7 bases). Trimming stripped 1 base from V and 3 bases from J, with 22 bases between. The CDR3 extends over 17 amino acids. The germline CDR1 and CDR2 sequences are DFQATT and SNEGSKA (reference sequence).

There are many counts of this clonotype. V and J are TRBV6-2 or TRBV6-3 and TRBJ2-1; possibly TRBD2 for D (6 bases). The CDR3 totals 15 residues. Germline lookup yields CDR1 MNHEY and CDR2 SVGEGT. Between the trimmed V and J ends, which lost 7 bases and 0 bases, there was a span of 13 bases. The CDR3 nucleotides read TGTGCCAGCACTGGGGAGGACGACTCCTACAATGAGCAGTTCTTC. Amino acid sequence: CASTGEDDSYNEQFF.

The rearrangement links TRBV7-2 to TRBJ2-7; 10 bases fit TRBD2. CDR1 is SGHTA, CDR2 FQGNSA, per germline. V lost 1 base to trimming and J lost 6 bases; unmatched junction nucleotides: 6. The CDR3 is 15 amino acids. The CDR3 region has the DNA TGTGCCAGCAGCTTAGTACCCCTAGCGGGAGCCGAGCAGTACTTC. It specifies CASSLVPLAGAEQYF.

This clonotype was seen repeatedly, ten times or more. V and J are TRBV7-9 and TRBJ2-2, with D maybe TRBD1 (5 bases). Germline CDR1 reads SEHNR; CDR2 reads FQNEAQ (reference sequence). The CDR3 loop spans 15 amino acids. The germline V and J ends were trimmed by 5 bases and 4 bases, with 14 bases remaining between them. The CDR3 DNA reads TGTGCCAGCAGCATCTTTTGGACACCCACCGGGGAGCTGTTTTTT. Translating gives CASSIFWTPTGELFF.

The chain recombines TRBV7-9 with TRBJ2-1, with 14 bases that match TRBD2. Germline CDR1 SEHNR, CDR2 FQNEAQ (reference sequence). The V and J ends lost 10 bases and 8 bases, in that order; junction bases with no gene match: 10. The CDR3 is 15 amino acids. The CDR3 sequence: CATHPGLAGAYEQFF. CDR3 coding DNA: TGTGCCACCCACCCGGGACTAGCGGGAGCATATGAGCAGTTCTTC.

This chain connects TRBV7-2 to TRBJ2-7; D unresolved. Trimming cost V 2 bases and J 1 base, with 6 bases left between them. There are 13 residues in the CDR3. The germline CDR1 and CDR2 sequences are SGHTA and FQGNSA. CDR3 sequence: CASSLSDSYEQYF. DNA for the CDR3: TGTGCCAGCAGCTTATCGGATTCCTACGAGCAGTACTTC.

Here the CDR3 reads CASSFATCWYGYTF. For the CDR3, the DNA is TGTGCCAGCAGCTTCGCCACGTGTTGGTATGGCTACACCTTC. The chain links TRBV11-1 to TRBJ1-2, with unresolved D. V was shortened by 3 bases and J by 5 bases, with 13 bases between the two germline ends. The CDR3 loop spans 14 amino acids. The germline CDR1 and CDR2 sequences are SGHAT and FQDESV (reference sequence). The full variable domain, its missing parts supplied by reference TRBV11-1 and TRBJ1-2, is EAEVAQSPRYKITEKSQAVAFWCDPISGHATLYWYRQILGQGPELLVQFQDESVVDDSQLPKDRFSAERLKGVDSTLKIQPAELGDSAMYLCASSFATCWYGYTFGSGTRLTVV.

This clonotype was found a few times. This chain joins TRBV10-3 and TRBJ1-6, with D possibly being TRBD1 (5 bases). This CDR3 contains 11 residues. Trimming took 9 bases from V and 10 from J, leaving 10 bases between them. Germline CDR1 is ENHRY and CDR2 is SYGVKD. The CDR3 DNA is TGTGCCATAGGGGAGGAATCACCCCTCCACTTT. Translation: CAIGEESPLHF.

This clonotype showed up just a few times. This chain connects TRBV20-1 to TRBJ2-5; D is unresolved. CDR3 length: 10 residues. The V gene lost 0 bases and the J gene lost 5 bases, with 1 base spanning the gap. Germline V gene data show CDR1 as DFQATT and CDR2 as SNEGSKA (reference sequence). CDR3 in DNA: TGCAGTGCTAGAGATGAGACCCAGTACTTC. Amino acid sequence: CSARDETQYF.